Each of the 26 T cell receptor beta chains below was sequenced from the same sample in a study of blood T cell repertoires in COVID-19. Assay used: immunoSEQ multiplex PCR; TCRdb lists only in-frame clones, some missing. This sample carries tens of thousands of clones, just over 85% of them seen once, and the ten largest clones take around 26%. Sequencing was performed on peripheral blood. Receptor source: a man between 45 and 60 years old with active or convalescent COVID-19.

The rearrangement links TRBV6-5 to TRBJ2-2; D gene ambiguous. The germline V gene has CDR1 MNHEY and CDR2 SVGAGI. Trimming removed 2 bases from V and 9 bases from J, with 10 bases in between. The CDR3 covers 13 residues. The CDR3 DNA sequence: TGTGCCAGCAGTTACACTTGGGCCCGGGAGCTGTTTTTT. Its protein product is CASSYTWARELFF.

This sequence joins TRBV2 and TRBJ1-1; 11 bases are shared with TRBD1. Germline V gene data show CDR1 as SNHLY and CDR2 as FYNNEI. V was pared by 6 bases and J by 1 base, with 4 bases of the junction left unmatched. The CDR3 has 15 amino acids. The DNA of the CDR3 is TGTGCCAGCAGGGACAGGGGGCGAAGGAACACTGAAGCTTTCTTT. Translated: CASRDRGRRNTEAFF. The full variable domain, completed using reference TRBV2 and TRBJ1-1, is EPEVTQTPSHQVTQMGQEVILRCVPISNHLYFYWYRQILGQKVEFLVSFYNNEISEKSEIFDDQFSVERPDGSNFTLKIRSTKLEDSAMYFCASRDRGRRNTEAFFGQGTRLTVV.

This clone came up a few times. The chain uses TRBV6-1 and TRBJ1-5; 8 bases match TRBD1. The CDR3 is made up of 15 amino acids. Germline V gene sequence: CDR1 MNHNS, CDR2 SASEGT. V shed 5 bases, J shed 0 bases, and the junction held 3 bases outside the gene matches. In DNA form, the CDR3 reads TGTGCCAGCAGTTTGGGACAGGATAGCAATCAGCCCCAGCATTTT. It specifies CASSLGQDSNQPQHF.

This sequence joins TRBV27 and TRBJ2-6; possible D gene TRBD2, 7 bases. Germline V CDR1 and CDR2: MNHEY, SMNVEV (reference sequence). The CDR3 runs 18 residues. V shed 0 bases and J shed 0 bases, with 12 bases lying between them. The DNA of the CDR3 is TGTGCCAGCAGTTTATCAGGGAGGGGGGACTCTGGGGCCAACGTCCTGACTTTC. This codes for CASSLSGRGDSGANVLTF.

The gene calls are TRBV19 and TRBJ2-7; D possibly corresponds to TRBD2 (6 bases). CDR3 length: 15 residues. V was pared by 7 bases and J by 7 bases, with 23 bases between. Germline CDR1 reads LNHDA; CDR2 reads SQIVND (reference sequence). DNA for the CDR3: TGTGCCAGTAATGAAGGGGCGCCCGGCGGGATAGAGCAGTACTTC. Protein: CASNEGAPGGIEQYF. Full variable domain (outside the CDR3, taken from reference TRBV19 and TRBJ2-7): DGGITQSPKYLFRKEGQNVTLSCEQNLNHDAMYWYRQDPGQGLRLIYYSQIVNDFQKGDIAEGYSVSREKKESFPLTVTSAQKNPTAFYLCASNEGAPGGIEQYFGPGTRLTVT.

The chain is built from TRBV27 and TRBJ1-1; 9 bases fit TRBD1. The germline CDR1 and CDR2 sequences are MNHEY and SMNVEV (reference sequence). Trimming took 6 bases from V and 3 from J; bases not matched to a gene: 5. There are 14 residues in the CDR3. CDR3 sequence reads: CASRKQGAHTEAFF. Here the CDR3 DNA reads TGTGCCAGCAGAAAACAGGGGGCGCACACTGAAGCTTTCTTT.

This chain connects TRBV19 to TRBJ2-1; 7 nucleotides agree with TRBD2. CDR1 is LNHDA, CDR2 SQIVND, per germline (reference sequence). The CDR3 length is 14 residues. V trimming: 5 bases; J trimming: 4 bases; junction bases outside the gene matches: 5. The DNA of the CDR3 is TGTGCCAGTAGTCCTAGCGGTTCATACAATGAGCAGTTCTTC. This translates into CASSPSGSYNEQFF.

The gene calls are TRBV7-2 and TRBJ1-4, with TRBD1 identical over 8 bases. Germline loops: CDR1 SGHTA, CDR2 FQGNSA. The junction had 13 bases not matched to a gene; V was cut back by 4 bases and J by 6 bases. The CDR3 spans 17 residues. This CDR3 reads CASSSQNLQGGHEKLFF. CDR3 DNA: TGTGCCAGCAGCTCTCAGAACCTACAGGGGGGTCATGAAAAACTGTTTTTT. The whole variable domain, remainder taken from reference TRBV7-2 and TRBJ1-4, is GAGVSQSPSNKVTEKGKDVELRCDPISGHTALYWYRQSLGQGLEFLIYFQGNSAPDKSGLPSDRFSAERTGGSVSTLTIQRTQQEDSAVYLCASSSQNLQGGHEKLFFGSGTQLSVL.

The chain has TRBV29-1 and TRBJ2-3; TRBD2 is a possible D gene (7 bases). Germline CDR1 SQVTM, CDR2 ANQGSEA. Trimming stripped 2 bases from V and 0 bases from J, with 12 bases between. This CDR3 has 15 residues. The CDR3 reads CSVERGGVSTDTQYF. The CDR3 region has the DNA TGCAGCGTTGAAAGGGGGGGTGTTAGCACAGATACGCAGTATTTT.

The CDR3 DNA reads as TGTGCCACCAGTGACCAGGGGGCGCAGGGCACAGATACGCAGTATTTT. It translates to CATSDQGAQGTDTQYF. V is TRBV24-1 and J is TRBJ2-3, with 8 bases matching TRBD1. Germline V gene sequence: CDR1 KGHDR, CDR2 SFDVKD. The CDR3 is made up of 16 amino acids. After removal of 4 bases from V and 1 base from J, the junction contained 6 bases not matched to a gene.

The chain recombines TRBV27 with TRBJ2-7; 8 positions agree with TRBD2. The CDR3 runs to 14 residues. Germline CDR1 and CDR2: MNHEY and SMNVEV (reference sequence). With V trimmed by 0 bases and J by 6 bases, 4 bases remained unmatched. This CDR3 is CASSLSWLAGEQYF. The DNA for the CDR3 is TGTGCCAGCAGTTTATCGTGGCTAGCGGGCGAGCAGTACTTC.

This chain joins TRBV11-3 and TRBJ2-1; 9 nucleotides agree with TRBD2. Germline V gene lookup returns CDR1 SGHNT and CDR2 YENEEA. The CDR3 is 15 residues long. With 5 bases clipped from V and 5 bases from J, the junction kept 7 bases outside the gene matches. CDR3 loop: CASSLRLAEHNEQFF. DNA of the CDR3: TGTGCCAGCAGCCTACGACTAGCGGAACACAATGAGCAGTTCTTC.

This chain links TRBV4-3 with TRBJ2-3, with TRBD2 as a possible D gene (6 bases). The CDR3 has 17 amino acids. Germline values: CDR1 LGHNA, CDR2 YSLEER. V was clipped by 0 bases and J by 4 bases, with 17 bases between them. CDR3 bases: TGCGCCAGCAGCCAAGAACTGGGTGGACCGGGGGCAGATACGCAGTATTTT. The encoded protein is CASSQELGGPGADTQYF.

The chain joins TRBV27 to TRBJ1-1; perhaps TRBD1 as D (6 bases). This CDR3 contains 14 residues. Germline lookup yields CDR1 MNHEY and CDR2 SMNVEV (reference sequence). V lost 3 bases to trimming and J lost 3 bases, with 11 bases between them. For the CDR3, the DNA is TGTGCCAGCAGTTTGCAAGGGGGAGACACTGAAGCTTTCTTT. This encodes CASSLQGGDTEAFF.

This clone was detected only a few times. The rearrangement uses TRBV3-1 (or the pseudogene TRBV3-2) and TRBJ2-5; 9 bases map to TRBD2. V trimming: 4 bases; J trimming: 5 bases; junction bases outside the gene matches: 8. Germline V gene sequence: CDR1 LGHDT, CDR2 YNNKEL (reference sequence). The CDR3 has 15 amino acids. DNA for the CDR3: TGTGCCAGCAGCCCCACGAGCGGACTAGCGGAGACCCAGTACTTC. Its translation is CASSPTSGLAETQYF.

The chain joins TRBV6-5 to TRBJ2-6; D remains ambiguous. The CDR3 has 13 amino acids. The germline V gene has CDR1 MNHEY and CDR2 SVGAGI. Deletions cut 8 bases from V and 0 bases from J, with 5 bases between. CDR3 DNA sequence: TGTGCCAGCCACTACTCTGGGGCCAACGTCCTGACTTTC. It codes for CASHYSGANVLTF.

As DNA, the CDR3 is TGCAGCGTACAGGGCGAGGGCTACACCTTC. As protein: CSVQGEGYTF. This chain connects TRBV29-1 to TRBJ1-2, with D perhaps matching TRBD1 (6 bases). Germline V gene sequence: CDR1 SQVTM, CDR2 ANQGSEA. Trimming pared 6 bases from V and 8 bases from J, leaving 10 bases between. The CDR3 is made up of 10 amino acids. Full variable domain (outside the CDR3, taken from reference TRBV29-1 and TRBJ1-2): SAVISQKPSRDICQRGTSLTIQCQVDSQVTMMFWYRQQPGQSLTLIATANQGSEATYESGFVIDKFPISRPNLTFSTLTVSNMSPEDSSIYLCSVQGEGYTFGSGTRLTVV.

This clone was recorded once. The chain links TRBV4-3 to TRBJ2-7; 11 positions match TRBD2. The V gene end was trimmed by 4 bases and the J gene end by 5 bases; junction bases not matched to a gene: 4. Germline V gene sequence: CDR1 LGHNA, CDR2 YSLEER. The CDR3 is made up of 14 amino acids. The CDR3 reads CASSRGLAGDEQYF. CDR3 in DNA: TGCGCCAGCAGCCGCGGACTAGCGGGTGACGAGCAGTACTTC.

The chain employs TRBV28 and TRBJ2-7, with a weak D call TRBD1 (5 bases). This CDR3 region has 13 residues. Trimming removed 4 bases from V and 5 bases from J, with 12 bases in between. Germline V CDR1 and CDR2: MDHEN, SYDVKM. CDR3 coding DNA: TGTGCCAGCAGTTCCCCAGGGTCTGACGAGCAGTACTTC. Translation gives CASSSPGSDEQYF.

This clone was counted once. The V and J genes are TRBV18 and TRBJ1-3; the match to TRBD1 covers 7 bases. Germline V gives CDR1 KGHSH, CDR2 LQKENI. J was trimmed by 7 bases and V by 6 bases; bases with no gene match: 9. The CDR3 runs to 14 residues. DNA of the CDR3: TGTGCCAGCTCCGTAGACAGGGCAGCGAACACCATATATTTT. This gives the protein CASSVDRAANTIYF.

V gene TRBV24-1 combines with J gene TRBJ2-1, with 10 bases fitting TRBD2. J lost 3 bases, V lost 7 bases, and 11 bases had no gene match. The length of the CDR3 is 17 residues. Per germline, CDR1 KGHDR and CDR2 SFDVKD. CDR3 region: CATREKRGGPLYNEQFF. The CDR3 DNA sequence: TGTGCCACCAGGGAAAAGCGGGGGGGCCCTCTCTACAATGAGCAGTTCTTC.

The chain uses TRBV6-5 and TRBJ2-1; the match to TRBD1 covers 7 bases. The junction had 6 bases not matched to a gene; V was cut back by 6 bases and J by 4 bases. The CDR3 loop spans 14 amino acids. CDR1 and CDR2 from the germline V gene are MNHEY and SVGAGI. CDR3 residues: CASSRRDSYNEQFF. CDR3 nucleotides: TGTGCCAGCAGCCGCCGGGACAGTTACAATGAGCAGTTCTTC.

This clone was seen a single time. J is TRBJ1-1 and V is TRBV11-2; D is perhaps TRBD1 (6 bases). CDR1 and CDR2 (germline): SGHAT, FQNNGV. This CDR3 contains 15 residues. V lost 0 bases, J lost 5 bases, and 13 bases lay in between. In DNA form, the CDR3 reads TGTGCCAGCAGCTTAGAGGCGGGGGCAGGTACTGAAGCTTTCTTT. Translated, it gives CASSLEAGAGTEAFF.

In its sample, this clone was seen once. V and J are TRBV30 and TRBJ2-1; perhaps TRBD2 as D (5 bases). Germline V gives CDR1 GTSNPN, CDR2 SVGIG (reference sequence). V dropped 8 bases and J dropped 0 bases, with 14 bases sitting between them. The CDR3 is 14 amino acids. The CDR3 sequence: CAQTLGSSYNEQFF. The CDR3 DNA sequence: TGTGCCCAGACCTTAGGGAGCTCCTACAATGAGCAGTTCTTC.

This chain joins TRBV7-2 and TRBJ2-1; no firm D call. Trimming took off 2 bases at V and 0 bases at J, with 8 bases between the two ends. The germline gives CDR1 SGHTA, CDR2 FQGNSA. The CDR3 is made up of 15 amino acids. CDR3 sequence reads: CASSLLHSSYNEQFF. CDR3 DNA: TGTGCCAGCAGCTTATTGCACAGCTCCTACAATGAGCAGTTCTTC.

The DNA of the CDR3 is TGCAGCGTTGAAGAGCTAGCGGGGTACACAGATACGCAGTATTTT. It is translated as CSVEELAGYTDTQYF. The V call is TRBV29-1, the J call TRBJ2-3, with 9 positions matching TRBD2. Germline lookup yields CDR1 SQVTM and CDR2 ANQGSEA. The CDR3 length is 15 residues. The V gene end was trimmed by 0 bases and the J gene end by 2 bases; junction bases not matched to a gene: 3.